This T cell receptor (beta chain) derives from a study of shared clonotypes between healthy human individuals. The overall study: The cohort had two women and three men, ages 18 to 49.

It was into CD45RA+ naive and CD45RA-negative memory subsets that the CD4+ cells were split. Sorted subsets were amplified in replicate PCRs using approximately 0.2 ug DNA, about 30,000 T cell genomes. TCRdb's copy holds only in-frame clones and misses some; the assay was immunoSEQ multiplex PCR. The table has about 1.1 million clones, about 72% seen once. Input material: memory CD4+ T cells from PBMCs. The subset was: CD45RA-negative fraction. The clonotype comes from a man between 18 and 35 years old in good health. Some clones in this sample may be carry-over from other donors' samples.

The CDR3 nucleotides are TGTGCCAGCAGCTGGGCGGCTAGCGGGAGGCTTTCAACAGATACGCAGTATTTT. Amino acid sequence: CASSWAASGRLSTDTQYF. V and J are TRBV7-9 and TRBJ2-3, with 11 positions matching TRBD2. V shed 4 bases, J shed 3 bases, and the junction held 12 bases outside the gene matches. The CDR3 contains 18 residues. Germline CDR1 SEHNR, CDR2 FQNEAQ (reference sequence).